The subject of this entry is one T cell receptor beta chain. Its antigen remains unidentified. Here immunoSEQ multiplex PCR was the method, and the copy in TCRdb shows in-frame clones only, minus some. The sample contains more than 50,000 clones, nearly 90% of which appear only once. This entry comes from a study of OX40 agonist ivuxolimab in advanced cancers. Study outcomes and limitations: Blood T cells, both CD4+ and CD8+, expanded clonally by week 6 at 0.1 to 3.0 mg/kg. Partial responders at 0.1-3.0 mg/kg showed near-lowest clonal expansion.

V shed 3 bases and J shed 4 bases, with 12 bases lying between them. Looked up from germline, CDR1 is SQVTM and CDR2 is ANQGSEA. This CDR3 comprises 13 residues. This chain joins TRBV29-1 and TRBJ2-5, with a tentative D call TRBD1 (5 bases). Sequencing used CD4+ or CD8+ T cells sorted from blood, obtained in a trial of the OX40 agonist ivuxolimab. This receptor was obtained from an adult with an advanced solid tumor such as melanoma, head and neck, liver or kidney cancer. The CDR3 nucleotides are TGCAGCGTTGATGGGGCAGCCCTAGAGACCCAGTACTTC. Its protein is CSVDGAALETQYF.